The rows below give T cell receptor beta chains drawn from one sample of a study of T cells in tumors after PD-1 blockade. Profiling relied on immunoSEQ multiplex PCR, and the TCRdb table lists in-frame clones only, not all of them. The sample includes about 59,000 clones, around 77% seen only once; the top ten take roughly 13%. Sequenced material: PBMCs, taken before anti-PD-1 treatment. All receptors come from a human donor with basal cell carcinoma. CDR3s include the opening cysteine and the closing phenylalanine or tryptophan. A D gene is named only where the DNA matches it firmly. Size is omitted from some rows. Given values are once, few, many or a class for expanded clones.

D gene: -; V gene: TRBV5-1; clone size: few; J gene: TRBJ1-1; CDR3 protein: CASSFAVRGAEAFF; CDR3 DNA: TGCGCCAGCAGCTTCGCCGTTAGAGGCGCTGAAGCTTTCTTT
D gene: -; V gene: TRBV6-5; clone size: -; J gene: TRBJ1-3; CDR3 protein: CASRPSGNTIYF; CDR3 DNA: TGTGCCAGCAGACCCTCTGGAAACACCATATATTTT
D gene: -; V gene: TRBV30; clone size: -; J gene: TRBJ1-6; CDR3 protein: CAWSVPWVGLRGSPLHF; CDR3 DNA: TGTGCCTGGAGTGTTCCGTGGGTCGGCCTCCGTGGTTCACCCCTCCACTTT
D gene: -; V gene: TRBV9; clone size: -; J gene: TRBJ1-6; CDR3 protein: CASSVQMRDSPLHF; CDR3 DNA: TGTGCCAGCAGCGTACAGATGAGGGATTCACCCCTCCACTTT
D gene: -; V gene: TRBV5-4; clone size: once; J gene: TRBJ2-5; CDR3 protein: CASSQGVEETQYF; CDR3 DNA: TGTGCCAGCAGCCAAGGGGTTGAAGAGACCCAGTACTTC
D gene: -; V gene: TRBV7-8; clone size: -; J gene: TRBJ1-6; CDR3 protein: CASSSGVDSPLHF; CDR3 DNA: TGTGCCAGCAGCTCCGGGGTTGATTCACCCCTCCACTTT
D gene: -; V gene: TRBV13; clone size: -; J gene: TRBJ1-4; CDR3 protein: CASSLTGAGGEKLFF; CDR3 DNA: TGTGCCAGCAGCTTAACGGGGGCTGGCGGTGAAAAACTGTTTTTT
D gene: -; V gene: TRBV7-2; clone size: -; J gene: TRBJ1-3; CDR3 protein: CASSLAARGASGNTIYF; CDR3 DNA: TGTGCCAGCAGCTTGGCCGCCCGGGGGGCTTCTGGAAACACCATATATTTT
D gene: -; V gene: TRBV18; clone size: -; J gene: TRBJ1-1; CDR3 protein: CASSPRGTNTEAFF; CDR3 DNA: TGTGCCAGCTCTCCGCGGGGGACGAACACTGAAGCTTTCTTT
D gene: TRBD1; V gene: TRBV5-1; clone size: -; J gene: TRBJ2-1; CDR3 protein: CASSWGQGSHRDNEQFF; CDR3 DNA: TGCGCCAGCAGCTGGGGACAGGGTTCTCATAGGGACAATGAGCAGTTCTTC
D gene: TRBD2; V gene: TRBV7-3; clone size: -; J gene: TRBJ2-3; CDR3 protein: CASSISRGGSTDTQYF; CDR3 DNA: TGTGCCAGCAGCATTTCGCGGGGGGGCAGCACAGATACGCAGTATTTT
D gene: -; V gene: TRBV19; clone size: -; J gene: TRBJ2-2; CDR3 protein: CASSTRTANTGELFF; CDR3 DNA: TGTGCCAGTAGTACCCGGACAGCGAACACCGGGGAGCTGTTTTTT
D gene: -; V gene: TRBV25-1; clone size: -; J gene: TRBJ1-1; CDR3 protein: CASTAVGVGTEAFF; CDR3 DNA: TGTGCCAGCACTGCCGTTGGAGTGGGCACTGAAGCTTTCTTT
D gene: TRBD1; V gene: TRBV18; clone size: -; J gene: TRBJ1-3; CDR3 protein: CASSPGGSGNTIYF; CDR3 DNA: TGTGCCAGCTCGCCAGGGGGCTCTGGAAACACCATATATTTT
D gene: -; V gene: TRBV19; clone size: few; J gene: TRBJ1-1; CDR3 protein: CASTLRGGAEAFF; CDR3 DNA: TGTGCCAGTACCCTCCGGGGTGGTGCTGAAGCTTTCTTT
D gene: -; V gene: TRBV27; clone size: -; J gene: TRBJ1-3; CDR3 protein: CVVSSGNTIYF; CDR3 DNA: TGTGTCGTAAGCTCTGGAAACACCATATATTTT
D gene: TRBD2; V gene: TRBV5-1; clone size: -; J gene: TRBJ2-5; CDR3 protein: CASSTGLAVQETQYF; CDR3 DNA: TGCGCCAGCAGCACCGGACTAGCGGTCCAAGAGACCCAGTACTTC
D gene: -; V gene: TRBV25-1; clone size: once; J gene: TRBJ2-3; CDR3 protein: CASSEGLIGGHTDTQYF; CDR3 DNA: TGTGCCAGCAGTGAAGGACTAATCGGGGGGCACACAGATACGCAGTATTTT
D gene: -; V gene: TRBV7-9; clone size: -; J gene: TRBJ2-2; CDR3 protein: CASTETGATGELFF; CDR3 DNA: TGTGCCAGCACCGAGACAGGTGCGACCGGGGAGCTGTTTTTT
D gene: TRBD2; V gene: TRBV7-3; clone size: -; J gene: TRBJ2-3; CDR3 protein: CASSPEAGIRADTQYF; CDR3 DNA: TGTGCCAGCAGCCCCGAAGCGGGGATACGGGCAGATACGCAGTATTTT
D gene: TRBD2; V gene: TRBV19; clone size: -; J gene: TRBJ2-5; CDR3 protein: CASSTGLAGSRGVQETQYF; CDR3 DNA: TGTGCCAGTAGTACTGGACTAGCGGGGTCTCGTGGGGTCCAAGAGACCCAGTACTTC
D gene: TRBD2; V gene: TRBV7-8; clone size: -; J gene: TRBJ2-7; CDR3 protein: CASSSGLAYEQYF; CDR3 DNA: TGTGCCAGCAGCTCGGGACTAGCCTACGAGCAGTACTTC
D gene: TRBD2; V gene: TRBV5-1; clone size: -; J gene: TRBJ2-5; CDR3 protein: CARSGGGPVETQYF; CDR3 DNA: TGCGCCCGCAGCGGGGGGGGGCCGGTAGAGACCCAGTACTTC
D gene: -; V gene: TRBV27; clone size: -; J gene: TRBJ1-4; CDR3 protein: CASSPLGDGEKLFF; CDR3 DNA: TGTGCCAGCAGTCCCCTCGGGGACGGTGAAAAACTGTTTTTT
D gene: -; V gene: TRBV5-1; clone size: -; J gene: TRBJ2-7; CDR3 protein: CASSLVGSRDEQYF; CDR3 DNA: TGCGCCAGCAGCTTGGTAGGCTCCCGGGACGAGCAGTACTTC
D gene: -; V gene: TRBV6-4; clone size: -; J gene: TRBJ2-5; CDR3 protein: CASSEVRHQETQYF; CDR3 DNA: TGTGCCAGCAGTGAAGTACGGCACCAAGAGACCCAGTACTTC
D gene: -; V gene: TRBV14; clone size: -; J gene: TRBJ1-3; CDR3 protein: CASSAQDTRSGNTIYF; CDR3 DNA: TGTGCCAGCAGCGCCCAAGACACTCGCTCTGGAAACACCATATATTTT
D gene: TRBD1; V gene: TRBV18; clone size: -; J gene: TRBJ1-1; CDR3 protein: CASSPAGGTNTEAFF; CDR3 DNA: TGTGCCAGCTCACCAGCAGGGGGGACGAACACTGAAGCTTTCTTT
D gene: -; V gene: TRBV14; clone size: -; J gene: TRBJ1-1; CDR3 protein: CASSQDLLSEAFF; CDR3 DNA: TGTGCCAGCAGCCAAGACTTACTTTCCGAAGCTTTCTTT
D gene: -; V gene: TRBV3-1/TRBV3-2; clone size: -; J gene: TRBJ1-2; CDR3 protein: CASSQDNRQGSLYGYTF; CDR3 DNA: TGTGCCAGCAGCCAAGATAATCGGCAGGGCTCACTCTATGGCTACACCTTC
D gene: -; V gene: TRBV10-2; clone size: -; J gene: TRBJ2-2; CDR3 protein: CASSEFARLRGGELFF; CDR3 DNA: TGCGCCAGCAGTGAGTTCGCCAGATTAAGGGGCGGGGAGCTGTTTTTT
D gene: -; V gene: TRBV28; clone size: -; J gene: TRBJ1-1; CDR3 protein: CASSLTGFGSMNTEAFF; CDR3 DNA: TGTGCCAGCAGTTTAACAGGGTTTGGGTCCATGAACACTGAAGCTTTCTTT
D gene: -; V gene: TRBV5-5; clone size: -; J gene: TRBJ1-2; CDR3 protein: CASSLSGDHGYTF; CDR3 DNA: TGTGCCAGCAGCTTGTCCGGGGACCATGGCTACACCTTC
D gene: TRBD1; V gene: TRBV7-6; clone size: -; J gene: TRBJ2-2; CDR3 protein: CASSLVGGETGELFF; CDR3 DNA: TGTGCCAGCAGCTTAGTAGGGGGCGAAACCGGGGAGCTGTTTTTT
D gene: -; V gene: TRBV25-1; clone size: -; J gene: TRBJ1-5; CDR3 protein: CASSESGFQPQHF; CDR3 DNA: TGTGCCAGCAGTGAATCCGGGTTTCAGCCCCAGCATTTT
D gene: TRBD1; V gene: TRBV5-1; clone size: -; J gene: TRBJ1-6; CDR3 protein: CASSLQGGDISPLHF; CDR3 DNA: TGCGCCAGCAGCTTGCAGGGGGGGGATATTTCACCCCTCCACTTT
D gene: TRBD1; V gene: TRBV27; clone size: few; J gene: TRBJ1-5; CDR3 protein: CASRDRGYNQPQHF; CDR3 DNA: TGTGCCAGCCGGGACAGGGGATACAATCAGCCCCAGCATTTT
D gene: TRBD2; V gene: TRBV6-1; clone size: -; J gene: TRBJ2-4; CDR3 protein: CASSERERGLSKNIQYF; CDR3 DNA: TGTGCCAGCAGTGAGAGAGAGCGGGGTCTCTCCAAAAACATTCAGTACTTC
D gene: -; V gene: TRBV9; clone size: -; J gene: TRBJ1-1; CDR3 protein: CASSVGYGGNTEAFF; CDR3 DNA: TGTGCCAGCAGCGTAGGATATGGAGGGAACACTGAAGCTTTCTTT
D gene: TRBD2; V gene: TRBV30; clone size: -; J gene: TRBJ2-5; CDR3 protein: CAWSGGLAGKETQYF; CDR3 DNA: TGTGCCTGGAGTGGGGGACTAGCGGGGAAGGAGACCCAGTACTTC